This record looks at one TCR beta chain sequence and its context. The CDR3 is made up of 15 amino acids. In germline, CDR1 is DFQATT, CDR2 SNEGSKA (reference sequence). Unmatched junction bases numbered 4, after V lost 3 bases and J lost 4 bases. This sample is drawn from a study of blood T cell repertoires in COVID-19. The assay was immunoSEQ multiplex PCR, and TCRdb's table has in-frame clones only and misses some. The sample consists of 49,000 or so clones, approximately 83% of them appearing once. This receptor was obtained from an elderly woman with COVID-19, enrolled during active disease. Sequences were obtained from peripheral blood. The J gene is TRBJ1-4, the V gene TRBV20-1; TRBD1 matches at 11 bases. DNA for the CDR3: TGCAGTGCTAGTGGACAGGGGGCGGATAATGAAAAACTGTTTTTT. Translation: CSASGQGADNEKLFF.